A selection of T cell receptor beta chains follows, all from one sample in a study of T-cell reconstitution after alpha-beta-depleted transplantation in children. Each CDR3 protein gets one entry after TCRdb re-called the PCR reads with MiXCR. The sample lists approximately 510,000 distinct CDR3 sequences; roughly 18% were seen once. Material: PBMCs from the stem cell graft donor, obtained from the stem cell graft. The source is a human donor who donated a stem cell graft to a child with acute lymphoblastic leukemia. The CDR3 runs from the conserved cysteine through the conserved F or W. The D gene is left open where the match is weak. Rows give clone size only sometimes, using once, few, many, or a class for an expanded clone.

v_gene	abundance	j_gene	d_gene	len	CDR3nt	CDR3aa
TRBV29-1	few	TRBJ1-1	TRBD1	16	TGCAGCGTTGAAGACAGGGGGCGCGGCTTAAACACTGAAGCTTTCTTT	CSVEDRGRGLNTEAFF
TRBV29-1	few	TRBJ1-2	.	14	TGCAGCGTTGAAGATAGGGAATTCGGCTATGGCTACACCTTC	CSVEDREFGYGYTF
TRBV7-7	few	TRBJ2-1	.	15	TGTGCCAGCAGGAGGATCAGGAACCGATACAATGAGCAGTTCTTC	CASRRIRNRYNEQFF
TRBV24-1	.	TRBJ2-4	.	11	TGTGCCACCAGTGATTTGAACATTCAGTACTTC	CATSDLNIQYF
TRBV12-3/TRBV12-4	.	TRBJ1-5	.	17	TGTGCCAGCAGGCAGGCCCCGGCAGGGGATGGCAATCAGCCCCAGCATTTT	CASRQAPAGDGNQPQHF
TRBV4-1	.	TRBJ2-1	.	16	TGCGCCAGCAGCCAAGGGGGGACCTGGGGCTACAATGAGCAGTTCTTC	CASSQGGTWGYNEQFF
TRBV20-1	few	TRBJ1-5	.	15	TGCAGTGCCACACAGGGAACTTATAGCAATCAGCCCCAGCATTTT	CSATQGTYSNQPQHF
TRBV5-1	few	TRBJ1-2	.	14	TGCGCCAGCAGCTTGACAGACGGATACTATGGCTACACCTTC	CASSLTDGYYGYTF
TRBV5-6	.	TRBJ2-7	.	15	TGTGCCAGCAGCACGGCCAGCTCTACCTCCTACGAGCAGTACTTC	CASSTASSTSYEQYF
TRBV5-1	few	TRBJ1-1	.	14	TGCGCCAGCAGCGCTATGCAGGGGTTCACTGAAGCTTTCTTT	CASSAMQGFTEAFF
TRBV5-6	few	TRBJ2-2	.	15	TGTGCCAGCAGTTTTCCCGGGTCGACTGGCGGGGAGCTGTTTTTT	CASSFPGSTGGELFF
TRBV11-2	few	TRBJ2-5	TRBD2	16	TGTGCCAGCATGTGGGGGACTAGCGGGTACCAAGAGACCCAGTACTTC	CASMWGTSGYQETQYF
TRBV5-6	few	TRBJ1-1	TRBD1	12	TGTGCCAGCAGCCACGGACAGGCTGAAGCTTTCTTT	CASSHGQAEAFF
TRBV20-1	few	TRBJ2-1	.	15	TGCAGTGCTCCTGGGGCGGCAGGGTGGAACAATGAGCAGTTCTTC	CSAPGAAGWNNEQFF
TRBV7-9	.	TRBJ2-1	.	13	TGTGCCAGCAGCTCCACAGGGACGAATGAGCAGTTCTTC	CASSSTGTNEQFF
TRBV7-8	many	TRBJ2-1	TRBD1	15	TGTGCCAGCAGCTTCCGACAGGGGGCCTACAATGAGCAGTTCTTC	CASSFRQGAYNEQFF
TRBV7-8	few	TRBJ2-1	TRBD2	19	TGTGCCAGCAGCTTAGTTCGCCTAGCGGCAGTGTCGGCCCGGAATGAGCAGTTCTTC	CASSLVRLAAVSARNEQFF
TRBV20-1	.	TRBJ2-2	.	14	TGCAGTGCTCCCCGACTAGAGGGCACCGGGGAGCTGTTTTTT	CSAPRLEGTGELFF
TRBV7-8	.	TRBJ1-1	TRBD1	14	TGTGCCAGCAGCTCCCGGACAGGGGCTTTGCGAGCTTTCTTT	CASSSRTGALRAFF
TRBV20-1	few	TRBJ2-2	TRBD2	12	TGCAGTGCTAACCTAGCGGGCAGGGAGCTGTTTTTT	CSANLAGRELFF
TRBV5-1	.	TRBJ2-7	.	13	TGCGCCAGCAGCCTAGCCCCCTACTACGAGCAGTACTTC	CASSLAPYYEQYF
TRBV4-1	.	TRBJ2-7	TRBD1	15	TGCGCCAGCAGCCCGGGACAGGACAGCTCCTACGAGCAGTACTTC	CASSPGQDSSYEQYF
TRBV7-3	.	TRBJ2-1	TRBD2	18	TGTGCCAGCAGCGCAGGGACTAGCGGGCCCTTATCCTACAATGAGCAGTTCTTC	CASSAGTSGPLSYNEQFF
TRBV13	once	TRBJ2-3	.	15	TGTGCCAGCAGCTTGAGACAGGTTTGGACAGATACGCAGTATTTT	CASSLRQVWTDTQYF
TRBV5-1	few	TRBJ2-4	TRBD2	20	TGCGCCAGCAGCCCCCTAGGGGGACTAGCGGGAGGCCACACCAAAAACATTCAGTACTTC	CASSPLGGLAGGHTKNIQYF
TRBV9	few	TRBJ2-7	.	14	TGTGCCAGCAGCGTAGCTGAAGGCTCCTACGAGCAGTACTTC	CASSVAEGSYEQYF
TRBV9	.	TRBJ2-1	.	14	TGTGCCAGCAGCCCTTACGGACTCTACAATGAGCAGTTCTTC	CASSPYGLYNEQFF
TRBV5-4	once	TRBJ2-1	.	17	TGTGCCAGCAGCTTGGGGTCGGAGGGCCCCTCCTACAATGATCAGTTCTTC	CASSLGSEGPSYNDQFF
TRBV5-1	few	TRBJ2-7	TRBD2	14	TGCGCCAGCAGCTTACTAGCGGGAGATGGCGAGCAGTACTTC	CASSLLAGDGEQYF
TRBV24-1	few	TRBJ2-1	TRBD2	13	TGTGCCACCAGTGGAAGCGGGAGAGAATCCTCGCTCTTC	CATSGSGRESSLF
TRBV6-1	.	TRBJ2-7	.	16	TGTGCCAGCACCATATCGGGTGTAGCAGGGTCCTACGAGCAGTACTTC	CASTISGVAGSYEQYF
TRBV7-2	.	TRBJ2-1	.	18	TGTGCCAGCAGCTTAGTCGCAAACAGCCGCTCGACTTACAATGAGCAGTTCTTC	CASSLVANSRSTYNEQFF
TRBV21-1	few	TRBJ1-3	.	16	TGTGCCAGCAGCAAACCCCCCAATTACTCTGGAAACACCATATATTTT	CASSKPPNYSGNTIYF
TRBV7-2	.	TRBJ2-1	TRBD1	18	TGTGCCAGCAGCTTAGTGCCCGGGACAGGGTGGTCCTACAATGAGCAGTTCTTC	CASSLVPGTGWSYNEQFF
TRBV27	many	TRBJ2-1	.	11	TGTGCCAGCAGTTTTTCGAATGAGCAGTTCTTC	CASSFSNEQFF
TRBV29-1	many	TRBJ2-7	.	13	TGCAGCGTTGAAGAGGGGGACAACTACGAGCAGTACTTC	CSVEEGDNYEQYF
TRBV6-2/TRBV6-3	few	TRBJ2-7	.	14	TGTGCCAGCAGCCATTTGGAGCTACTTTGGGAGCAGTACTTC	CASSHLELLWEQYF
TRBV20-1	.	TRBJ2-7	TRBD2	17	TGCAGTGCTAGAGGGGGTAAGGGTAGCGGGGCCCCCTACGAGCAGTACTTC	CSARGGKGSGAPYEQYF
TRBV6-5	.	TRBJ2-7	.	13	TGTGCCAGCAGTTACGAAGGCGGCAACGAGCAGTACTTC	CASSYEGGNEQYF
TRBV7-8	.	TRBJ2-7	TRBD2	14	TGTGCCAGCAGCCCTGGGACTACAGAATACGAGCAGTACTTC	CASSPGTTEYEQYF
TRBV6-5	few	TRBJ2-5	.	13	TGTGCCAGCAGTTACGGCCCGCGGGAGACCCAGTACTTC	CASSYGPRETQYF
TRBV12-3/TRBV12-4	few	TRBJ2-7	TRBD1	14	TGTGCCAGCAGTCCATGGACAGGGGTCTACGAGCAGTACTTC	CASSPWTGVYEQYF
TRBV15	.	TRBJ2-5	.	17	TGTGCCACCAGCAGAGATCTGGCCAGGGTGAAGGAAGAGACCCAGTACTTC	CATSRDLARVKEETQYF
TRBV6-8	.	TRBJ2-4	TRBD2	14	TGTGCCAGCAGTTCCCCTAGCGGAATTAACATTCAGTACTTC	CASSSPSGINIQYF
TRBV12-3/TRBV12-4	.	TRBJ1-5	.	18	TGTGCCAGCGATACGGGTACCTACAGGGAGGCAAGCAATCAGCCCCAGCATTTT	CASDTGTYREASNQPQHF
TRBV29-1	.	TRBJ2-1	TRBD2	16	TGCAGCGTTGAAGATCATGGCGGGAGCTCCTACAATGAGCAGTTCTTC	CSVEDHGGSSYNEQFF
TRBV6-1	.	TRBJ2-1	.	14	TGTGCCACCACGACAGGCTCGGCGGTGGCGGAGCAGTTCTTC	CATTTGSAVAEQFF
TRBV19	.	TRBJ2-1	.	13	TGTGCCAGTAGTATTAGACTACACAATGACCAGTTCTTC	CASSIRLHNDQFF
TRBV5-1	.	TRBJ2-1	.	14	TGCGCCAGCAGTAGGGCTAGTCCGTCCGATGAGCAGTTCTTC	CASSRASPSDEQFF
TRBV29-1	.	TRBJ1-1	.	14	TGCAGCGTGACGTCGTGGGGGCGCAGCACTGAAGCTTTCTTT	CSVTSWGRSTEAFF
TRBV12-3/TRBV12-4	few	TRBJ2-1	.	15	TGTGCCAGCAGTTTCATCGGGAGACCCAACAATGAGCAGTTCTTC	CASSFIGRPNNEQFF
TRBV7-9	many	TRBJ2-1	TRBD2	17	TGTGCCAGCAGCTTCCCTTACTATGACGGGAGGGGTAATGAGCAGTTCTTC	CASSFPYYDGRGNEQFF
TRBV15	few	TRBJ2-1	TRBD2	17	TGTGCCACCAGCAGAGAGGCTAGCGGGAGTCTATACAATGAGCAGTTCTTC	CATSREASGSLYNEQFF
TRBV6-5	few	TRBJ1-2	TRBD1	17	TGTGCCAGCAGTTACGACGGGACAGGCCTTGTAAACTATGGCTACACCTTC	CASSYDGTGLVNYGYTF
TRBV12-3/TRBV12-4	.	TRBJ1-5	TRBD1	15	TGTGCCAGCAAGGGGGGGACAGGGGTTTCTCAGCCCCAGCATTTT	CASKGGTGVSQPQHF
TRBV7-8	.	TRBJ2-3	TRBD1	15	TGTGCCAGCAGCCCAAACAGGGGCGCCTGGGATACGCAGTATTTT	CASSPNRGAWDTQYF
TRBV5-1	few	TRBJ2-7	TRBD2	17	TGCGCCAGCAGCTTGGTGTCAGCGGGAGGGCTCTACTACGAGCAGTACTTC	CASSLVSAGGLYYEQYF
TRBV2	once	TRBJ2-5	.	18	TGTGCCAGCAGTGAAGCGCGGGTCCTCGAGGGGCTGGGGGAGACCCAGTACTTC	CASSEARVLEGLGETQYF
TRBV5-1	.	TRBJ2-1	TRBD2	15	TGCGCCAGCAGCTCCGGGGGGGATGACTACAATGAGCAGTTCTTC	CASSSGGDDYNEQFF